These T cell receptor beta chains were read from a single sample in a study of persistence of HIV-infected CD4 T cells. Data came from immunoSEQ multiplex PCR; TCRdb stores just in-frame clones and leaves some out. Of tens of thousands of clones listed, 75% to 85% were seen once; the top ten hold around 3%. No antigen has been identified for these receptors. Sequencing was performed on CD4+ T cells sorted from PBMCs after approximately 18-hour stimulation, taken from a patient who received antiretroviral therapy. These receptor sequences come from an adult man with HIV who was CMV-seropositive. Each CDR3 is given with its conserved first and last residue. Fields, in order: clone size, D gene, J gene, V gene, CDR3 DNA, CDR3 protein. A D gene is named only where the DNA matches it firmly. The size of a clone is reported for some rows only, either as once, few or many, or as a class for expanded clones.

>few|TRBD1|TRBJ1-3|TRBV30
TGTGCCTTGACACTGACAGGGGGCTCTGGAAACACCATATATTTT
CALTLTGGSGNTIYF
>once|NA|TRBJ2-1|TRBV3-1/TRBV3-2
TGTGCCAGCAGCCAAGATTCCAGCTCCTACAATGAGCAGTTCTTC
CASSQDSSSYNEQFF
>NA|NA|TRBJ1-1|TRBV20-1
TGCAGTGCTAGCTGGGACACTGAAGCTTTCTTT
CSASWDTEAFF
>NA|NA|TRBJ2-2|TRBV9
TGTGCCAGCAGCGTGAACGGGAGAGCCACCGGGGAGCTGTTTTTT
CASSVNGRATGELFF
>NA|TRBD2|TRBJ2-3|TRBV30
TGTGCCTGGAGTAGGGCTAGCGGGGCTAGCACAGATACGCAGTATTTT
CAWSRASGASTDTQYF
>NA|NA|TRBJ1-5|TRBV21-1
TGTGCCAGCAGCAAAAGGAAGGGGAAACGGCCCCAGCATTTT
CASSKRKGKRPQHF
>NA|TRBD2|TRBJ2-1|TRBV29-1
TGCAGCGTTGCATCTAGCGGGGGGGCTAATGAGCAGTTCTTC
CSVASSGGANEQFF
>NA|TRBD1|TRBJ2-6|TRBV6-1
TGTGCCAGCAGTGAAATTGGGGACAGGGTGATTGGGGCCAACGTCCTGACTTTC
CASSEIGDRVIGANVLTF
>NA|NA|TRBJ2-7|TRBV5-5
TGTGCCAGCAGCCGACCCCCCTACGAGCAGTACTTC
CASSRPPYEQYF
>few|NA|TRBJ1-6|TRBV6-2/TRBV6-3
TGTGCCAGCAGTTACGAAGGGGTTAAGGACTTAAGCTCCTATAATTCACCCCTCCACTTT
CASSYEGVKDLSSYNSPLHF
>once|NA|TRBJ2-7|TRBV7-9
TGTGCCAGCAGCTTAGTTGGCGAATCCTACGAGCAGTACTTC
CASSLVGESYEQYF
>NA|NA|TRBJ2-2|TRBV18
TGTGCCAGCTCACCCGACCCGGGGTGGTGGACCGGGGAGCTGTTTTTT
CASSPDPGWWTGELFF
>NA|NA|TRBJ2-4|TRBV7-2
TGTGCCAGCAGCTTACAGGGGGGTTTAGCCAAAAACATTCAGTACTTC
CASSLQGGLAKNIQYF
>NA|NA|TRBJ1-5|TRBV20-1
TGCAGTGCTAGAGGTCAGGCGGGCAAGCATTTT
CSARGQAGKHF
>NA|NA|TRBJ1-1|TRBV5-1
TGCGCCAGCAGCCCGAGACAGGATGGTGAAGCTTTCTTT
CASSPRQDGEAFF
>NA|NA|TRBJ2-4|TRBV7-3
TGTGCCAGCAGCTTAAAGGGTCCTCTCCCGGGCAAAAACATTCAGTACTTC
CASSLKGPLPGKNIQYF
>NA|NA|TRBJ1-6|TRBV10-2
TGCGCCAGCAGCTCGAACAGCGACGGGGAACTACCCCTCCACTTT
CASSSNSDGELPLHF
>NA|TRBD1|TRBJ1-2|TRBV6-4
TGTGCCAGCAGTCCCGGGACAGGGAGCTATGGCTACACCTTC
CASSPGTGSYGYTF
>NA|NA|TRBJ1-5|TRBV30
TGTGCCTGGAGTCTTGGCATGGTTCCCGATCAGCCCCAGCATTTT
CAWSLGMVPDQPQHF
>few|NA|TRBJ1-5|TRBV7-2
TGTGCCAGCAGCTTGCAGGATGGTCAGCCCCAGCATTTT
CASSLQDGQPQHF
>NA|NA|TRBJ1-2|TRBV5-1
TGCGCCAGCAGCTCCTCGGGGGGAGGCTACACCTTC
CASSSSGGGYTF
>NA|NA|TRBJ1-5|TRBV2
TGTGCCAGCAGATTGGGGCAGGGCAATCAGCCCCAGCATTTT
CASRLGQGNQPQHF
>few|NA|TRBJ1-1|TRBV10-1
TGCGCCAGCAGTGAAAACGCCAGGAATACGGCTTTCTTT
CASSENARNTAFF
>NA|NA|TRBJ1-2|TRBV19
TGTGCCAGTAGTATAGATCTATGGAAAGGGATCAACTATGGCTACACCTTC
CASSIDLWKGINYGYTF
>NA|TRBD2|TRBJ2-1|TRBV24-1
TGTGCCACCAGTGACCCCGGGACTAGCGGGGGGGATAAGCAGTTCTTC
CATSDPGTSGGDKQFF
>NA|NA|TRBJ1-6|TRBV19
TGTGCCAGTAGCCCACTTGATTCACCCCTCCACTTT
CASSPLDSPLHF
>NA|NA|TRBJ1-3|TRBV7-2
TGTGCCAGCAGCTCCGGTGGGACCTCTGGAAACACCATATATTTT
CASSSGGTSGNTIYF
>few|NA|TRBJ2-2|TRBV27
TGTGCCAGCCGCGATTACTACACCGGGGAGCTGTTTTTT
CASRDYYTGELFF
>few|TRBD1|TRBJ1-1|TRBV6-4
TGTGCCAGCAGGGAGACAGGGGAGCGGAACACTGAAGCTTTCTTT
CASRETGERNTEAFF
>NA|TRBD1|TRBJ2-4|TRBV4-3
TGCGCCAACAGCCTCCAGGGGGATGCTGACATTCAGTACTTC
CANSLQGDADIQYF
>NA|NA|TRBJ1-2|TRBV9
TGTGCCAGCAGCCAGGTTAGGGGTACTGGCTACACCTTC
CASSQVRGTGYTF
>NA|TRBD1|TRBJ2-7|TRBV27
TGTGCCAGCAGTATACGGACAGGACCGGGGGAGCAGTACTTC
CASSIRTGPGEQYF
>NA|NA|TRBJ2-7|TRBV6-6
TGTGCCAGCACCTTCGGACAGTCCTCCTACGAGCAGTACTTC
CASTFGQSSYEQYF
>NA|NA|TRBJ1-2|TRBV4-2
TGTGCCAGCAGCCACCAGGAAGAGGGCTACACCTTC
CASSHQEEGYTF
>NA|NA|TRBJ2-5|TRBV5-1
TGCGCCAGCAGCCGATGGGACCCCAGCCAAGAGACCCAGTACTTC
CASSRWDPSQETQYF
>NA|TRBD1|TRBJ1-1|TRBV5-4
TGTGCCAGCAGCTTGGGAACAGGGGGGAACACTGAAGCTTTCTTT
CASSLGTGGNTEAFF
>NA|NA|TRBJ2-5|TRBV7-2
TGTGCCAGCAGCTTAGCCGGGACCGCGAAAGAGACCCAGTACTTC
CASSLAGTAKETQYF
>NA|NA|TRBJ1-3|TRBV7-3
TGTGCCAGCAGCTTAGTCCCCCAAGGTCCTGGAAACACCATATATTTT
CASSLVPQGPGNTIYF
>NA|NA|TRBJ2-7|TRBV20-1
TGCAGTGTCAGGAGATCCTACGAGCAGTACTTC
CSVRRSYEQYF
>NA|NA|TRBJ2-7|TRBV6-2/TRBV6-3
TGTGCCAGCAGTCTCAACCTGGGGCAGGGATTCACCTACGAGCAGTACTTC
CASSLNLGQGFTYEQYF
>NA|NA|TRBJ1-2|TRBV30
TGTGCCTGGGTAAACTATGGCTACACCTTC
CAWVNYGYTF
>medium-sized|TRBD1|TRBJ1-5|TRBV2
TGTGCCAGCAGGGGGACAGTTAGCAATCAGCCCCAGCATTTT
CASRGTVSNQPQHF
>NA|TRBD2|TRBJ2-3|TRBV14
TGTGCCAGCAGCCAAGACGTGCCGGCTAGCGGGGGGGCCGGGGATACGCAGTATTTT
CASSQDVPASGGAGDTQYF
>NA|NA|TRBJ2-1|TRBV14
TGTGCCAGCAGCCGGGATCGGCCTGGGGATGAGCAGTTCTTC
CASSRDRPGDEQFF
>once|NA|TRBJ2-2|TRBV6-6
TGTGCCACCAGGAGGGCAGGGAACACCGGGGAGCTGTTTTTT
CATRRAGNTGELFF
>NA|TRBD1|TRBJ2-7|TRBV18
TGTGCCAGCTCACCTCTGATGGGGGACAGGGCGGTCGAGCAGTACTTC
CASSPLMGDRAVEQYF
>NA|NA|TRBJ1-5|TRBV18
TGTGCCAGCTCACTTGACAGGCCCAATCAGCCCCAGCATTTT
CASSLDRPNQPQHF
>NA|NA|TRBJ2-1|TRBV19
TGTGCCAGTAGTATAGAATCCCGCTCCTACAATGAGCAGTTCTTC
CASSIESRSYNEQFF
>NA|NA|TRBJ1-2|TRBV13
TGTGCCAGCAGGAGGAGGGCCAGTCGGGGAGAAGACTATGGCTACACCTTC
CASRRRASRGEDYGYTF
>few|NA|TRBJ1-1|TRBV29-1
TGCAGCTGGAATAAAGGGGAATACACTGAAGCTTTCTTT
CSWNKGEYTEAFF
>NA|NA|TRBJ1-2|TRBV30
TGTGCCTGGAGTGTCTCCTTCCTGGACTATGGCTACACCTTC
CAWSVSFLDYGYTF
>few|NA|TRBJ1-2|TRBV4-1
TGCGCCAGCAGCCCCCGGTCGGCTGAGCGGGGCTACACCTTC
CASSPRSAERGYTF
>NA|NA|TRBJ1-1|TRBV6-6
TGTGCCAGCAACCTTGGAGTAGTGACTGAAGCTTTCTTT
CASNLGVVTEAFF
>NA|NA|TRBJ2-5|TRBV9
TGTGCCAGCAGCTCCAGAAGAGACACCCAAGAGACCCAGTACTTC
CASSSRRDTQETQYF
>NA|NA|TRBJ1-5|TRBV5-8
TGTGCCAGCAGCTTGGGGCAGCCCCAGCATTTT
CASSLGQPQHF
>NA|NA|TRBJ2-7|TRBV5-1
TGCGCCAGCAGCTTGGGTGACAGTCCTAGAGAGCAGTACTTC
CASSLGDSPREQYF
>NA|NA|TRBJ2-2|TRBV5-1
TGCGCCAGCAGAAGACAGTCCGCCGGGGAGCTGTTTTTT
CASRRQSAGELFF
>NA|NA|TRBJ1-4|TRBV7-2
TGTGCCAGCAGCTTGCAGCGCCGGGAAAAACTGTTTTTT
CASSLQRREKLFF
>NA|TRBD2|TRBJ2-7|TRBV30
TGTGCCTGGAGACAGGCTAGCGGGAACGAGCAGTACTTC
CAWRQASGNEQYF